This TCR beta chain derives from a study of regulatory T cells in long-lasting Graves disease. With iRepertoire HTBI primers and Arm-PCR of CDR3 regions, TCR beta libraries were built. Using its own MiXCR run on the multiplex PCR reads, TCRdb lists one record per CDR3 protein. The repertoire holds more than 450,000 distinct CDR3 sequences, about a sixth seen once, with about 12% in the top ten. This clonotype turned up a few times. The CDR3 has 13 amino acids. Trimming stripped 6 bases from V and 6 bases from J, with 14 bases between. Germline CDR1 and CDR2: MNHNS and SASEGT. Time point specified: newly diagnosed GD, antithyroid drugs for less than 3 months. The TCR library used RNA extracted from PBMCs. This sample was shared with a second study, whose subject was T cells in Graves' hyperthyroidism and ophthalmopathy. That publication notes: Carried out on the TCR CDR3, a first-round RT-PCR used the HTBI primer set. Separation of ophthalmopathy from stable hyperthyroidism was achieved by a 13 V-J model.

The chain is built from TRBV6-1 and TRBJ1-1; D uncertain. The receptor comes from a man aged 40-49 years with Graves disease. Sequenced here: peripheral blood mononuclear cells (PBMCs), sampled at new diagnosis, from a patient treated with antithyroid drugs. This CDR3 is CASSLGPGAEAFF. The DNA of the CDR3 is TGTGCCAGCAGCCTCGGACCCGGGGCTGAAGCTTTCTTT.